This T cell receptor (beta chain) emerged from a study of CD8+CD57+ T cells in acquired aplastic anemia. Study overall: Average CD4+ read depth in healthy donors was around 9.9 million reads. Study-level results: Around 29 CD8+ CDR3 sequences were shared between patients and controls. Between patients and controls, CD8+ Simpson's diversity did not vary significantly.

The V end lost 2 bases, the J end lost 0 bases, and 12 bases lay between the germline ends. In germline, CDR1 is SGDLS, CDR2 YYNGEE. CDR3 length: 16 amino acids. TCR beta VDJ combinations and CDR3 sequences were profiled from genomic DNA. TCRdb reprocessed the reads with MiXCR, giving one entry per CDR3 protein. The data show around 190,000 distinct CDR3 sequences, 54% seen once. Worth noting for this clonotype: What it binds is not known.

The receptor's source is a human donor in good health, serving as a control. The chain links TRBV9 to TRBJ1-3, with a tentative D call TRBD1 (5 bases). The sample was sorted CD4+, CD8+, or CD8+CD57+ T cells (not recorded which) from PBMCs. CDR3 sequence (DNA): TGTGCCAGCAGCGTCATGACAGCGAGCTCTGGAAACACCATATATTTT. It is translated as CASSVMTASSGNTIYF.